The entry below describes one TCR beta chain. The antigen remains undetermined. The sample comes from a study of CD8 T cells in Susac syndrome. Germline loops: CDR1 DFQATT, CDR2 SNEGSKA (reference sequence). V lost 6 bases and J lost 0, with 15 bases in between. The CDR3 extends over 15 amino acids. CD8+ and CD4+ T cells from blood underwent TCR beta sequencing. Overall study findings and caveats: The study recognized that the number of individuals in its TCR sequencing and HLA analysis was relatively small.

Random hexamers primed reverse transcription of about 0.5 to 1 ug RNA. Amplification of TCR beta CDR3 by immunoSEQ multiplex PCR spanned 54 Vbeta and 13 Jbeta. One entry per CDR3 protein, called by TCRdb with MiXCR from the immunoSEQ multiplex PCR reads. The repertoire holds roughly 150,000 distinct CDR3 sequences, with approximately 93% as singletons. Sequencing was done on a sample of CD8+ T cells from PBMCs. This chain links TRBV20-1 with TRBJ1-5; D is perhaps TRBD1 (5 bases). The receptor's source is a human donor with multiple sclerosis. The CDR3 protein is CSAGRMTDSNQPQHF. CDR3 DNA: TGCAGTGCGGGGCGAATGACAGATAGCAATCAGCCCCAGCATTTT.